The 14 T cell receptor beta chains below come from one sample, sequenced in a study of cytomegalovirus exposure and HLA in healthy donors. Amplification used 60 Vbeta primers and 13 Jbeta primers. Data came from immunoSEQ multiplex PCR; TCRdb stores just in-frame clones and leaves some out. The sample has under 200,000 clones; about 13% are singletons. The material sequenced was PBMCs. Receptor source: a man in his fifties or sixties in good health and CMV-seropositive.

This rearrangement joins TRBV10-1 to TRBJ1-1; 12 bases are a match to TRBD1. V lost 9 bases, J lost 4 bases, and 12 bases stayed unmatched. This CDR3 is 16 amino acids long. CDR1 is WNHNN, CDR2 SYGVQD, per germline (reference sequence). In DNA form, the CDR3 reads TGCGCCAGTCAAGGGGGACAGGGGGCGAGTGGCACTGAAGCTTTCTTT. This codes for CASQGGQGASGTEAFF.

In this sample, this clone turned up a few times. The chain uses TRBV5-4 and TRBJ1-1; unclear D gene. The ends were cut back, 4 bases at V and 3 bases at J, with 13 bases in the middle. This CDR3 region has 14 residues. The V gene's germline CDR1 is SGHNT and CDR2 YYREEE (reference sequence). CDR3 in DNA: TGTGCCAGCAGCGCGAGAGGGCCGGACACTGAAGCTTTCTTT. Amino acids: CASSARGPDTEAFF.

This clone has a handful of counts. The chain uses TRBV29-1 and TRBJ1-1; D uncertain. V lost 7 bases, J lost 2 bases, and 8 bases lay in between. This CDR3 has 11 residues. The germline gives CDR1 SQVTM, CDR2 ANQGSEA. The CDR3 nucleotides are TGCAGCGGGGCTCTTAACACTGAAGCTTTCTTT. Protein sequence: CSGALNTEAFF.

The table lists this clone with a few counts. The germline gene is not matched at one end of the junction; a read error may be the cause. V and J are TRBV11-2 and TRBJ2-1, with 7 bases matching TRBD1. The CDR3 sequence is 12 residues long. Germline assignment: CDR1 SGHAT and CDR2 FQNNGV. CDR3 in amino acids: CASSFGPGDSLF. The CDR3 coding sequence is TGTGCCAGCAGCTTTGGCCCAGGGGACAGTCTCTTC.

The sample holds one count of this clone. The J gene is TRBJ1-2, the V gene TRBV19; D is undetermined. Trimming cost V 8 bases and J 7 bases, with 17 bases left between them. This CDR3 is 13 amino acids long. Germline CDR1 and CDR2: LNHDA and SQIVND (reference sequence). This CDR3 reads CASRIGQVGGYTF. DNA of the CDR3: TGTGCCAGTCGAATAGGTCAGGTCGGTGGCTACACCTTC.

The gene calls are TRBV28 and TRBJ1-4; the D gene is possibly TRBD1 (5 bases). Trimming took off 2 bases at V and 10 bases at J, with 14 bases between the two ends. The CDR3 sequence is 14 residues long. Germline values: CDR1 MDHEN, CDR2 SYDVKM. CDR3 sequence: CASSLGRGLGKLFF. In nucleotides, the CDR3 is TGTGCCAGCAGTTTAGGGAGGGGTTTGGGAAAACTGTTTTTT.

The chain uses TRBV15 and TRBJ1-5; the D gene is possibly TRBD1 (6 bases). The CDR3 is made up of 16 amino acids. CDR1 is LNHNV, CDR2 YYDKDF, per germline (reference sequence). V was clipped by 1 base and J by 4 bases, with 14 bases between them. CDR3 loop: CATSRGAGAANQPQHF. CDR3 coding DNA: TGTGCCACCAGCAGAGGGGCAGGGGCGGCGAATCAGCCCCAGCATTTT.

This clone has more than one count but fewer than ten. V is TRBV6-1 and J is TRBJ2-7; weak D call: TRBD1 (5 bases). Germline CDR1 and CDR2: MNHNS and SASEGT. There are 13 residues in the CDR3. Trimming cost V 6 bases and J 3 bases, with 12 bases left between them. In nucleotides, the CDR3 is TGTGCCAGCAGATTGGGGCGGAGCTACGAGCAGTACGTC. It specifies CASRLGRSYEQYV.

This rearrangement joins TRBV4-3 to TRBJ2-3; maybe TRBD1 (5 bases). The CDR3 sequence is 16 residues long. Germline V gene sequence: CDR1 LGHNA, CDR2 YSLEER. The V end was cut by 1 base, the J end by 5 bases, with 16 bases between. The CDR3 DNA sequence: TGCGCCAGCAGCCAAGGTCCGACAGCCGTCGGAGATACGCAGTATTTT. Translating it yields CASSQGPTAVGDTQYF.

The chain has TRBV4-1 and TRBJ1-2; tentatively, D is TRBD1 (6 bases). Germline loops: CDR1 MGHRA, CDR2 YSYEKL. This CDR3 is 14 amino acids long. V lost 0 bases and J lost 2, with 7 bases in between. In DNA form, the CDR3 reads TGCGCCAGCAGCCAAGAAGACAGGAACTATGGCTACACCTTC. This translates into CASSQEDRNYGYTF.

CDR3 nucleotide sequence: TGCAGCGTTGAACAGGATAACACCGGGGAGCTGTTTTTT. This codes for CSVEQDNTGELFF. This chain connects TRBV29-1 to TRBJ2-2; D is ambiguous. This CDR3 contains 13 residues. Looked up from germline, CDR1 is SQVTM and CDR2 is ANQGSEA. V was shortened by 2 bases and J by 2 bases, with 6 bases between the two germline ends.

The V and J genes are TRBV30 and TRBJ1-6; unclear D gene. The V gene's germline CDR1 is GTSNPN and CDR2 SVGIG (reference sequence). This CDR3 contains 12 residues. Trimming left V 0 bases short and J 10 bases short, with 7 bases between. CDR3 residues: CAWSVRGSPLHF. The CDR3 DNA reads TGTGCCTGGAGTGTACGCGGCTCACCCCTCCACTTT.

The CDR3 nucleotides are TGTGCCAGCAGCCAAGAGTCAGGGGGGCCCTATGGCTACACCTTC. Its translation is CASSQESGGPYGYTF. The J gene is TRBJ1-2, the V gene TRBV4-2; 7 bases map to TRBD1. Germline V gene data show CDR1 as LGHNA and CDR2 as YNFKEQ. The length of the CDR3 is 15 residues. J was trimmed by 4 bases and V by 0 bases; bases with no gene match: 5.

The rearrangement uses TRBV5-6 and TRBJ2-3, with TRBD2 matching 11 bases. J was trimmed by 3 bases and V by 0 bases; bases with no gene match: 3. CDR1 and CDR2 (germline): SGHDT, YYEEEE. The CDR3 is 16 amino acids. CDR3 sequence reads: CASSLDLAGGTDTQYF. DNA of the CDR3: TGTGCCAGCAGCTTGGATTTAGCGGGGGGGACAGATACGCAGTATTTT.